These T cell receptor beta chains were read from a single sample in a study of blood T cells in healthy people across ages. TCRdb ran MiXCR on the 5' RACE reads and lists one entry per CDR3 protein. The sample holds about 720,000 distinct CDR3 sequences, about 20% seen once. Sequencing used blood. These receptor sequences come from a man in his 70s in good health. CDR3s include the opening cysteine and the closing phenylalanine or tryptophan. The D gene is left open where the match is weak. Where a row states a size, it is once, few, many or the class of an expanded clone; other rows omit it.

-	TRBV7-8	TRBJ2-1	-	TGTGCCAGCAGCCCACACCCAGGGAGCTCCTACAATGAGCAGTTCTTC	CASSPHPGSSYNEQFF
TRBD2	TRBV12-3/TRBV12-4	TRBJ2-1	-	TGTGCCAGCAGTTCCGGGGTGGGAGGGCTAGCGGGCCTGGCCTACAATGAGCAGTTCTTC	CASSSGVGGLAGLAYNEQFF
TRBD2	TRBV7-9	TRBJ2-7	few	TGTGCCAGCAGCTTAAACTTCGGACTAGCGGGTTCCTACGAGCAGTACTTC	CASSLNFGLAGSYEQYF
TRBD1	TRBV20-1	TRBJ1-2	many	TGCAGTGCTAGACAGGGGGCGCGAGGCTACACCTTC	CSARQGARGYTF
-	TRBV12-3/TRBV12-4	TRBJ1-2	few	TGTGCCAGCAGTTTACGACAGGGCTACACCTTC	CASSLRQGYTF
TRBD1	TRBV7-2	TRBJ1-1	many	TGTGCCAGCAGCCCCCAACAGGGGGCTAGAGCTTTCTTT	CASSPQQGARAFF
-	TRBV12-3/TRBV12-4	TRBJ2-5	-	TGTGCCAGCAGCCAAGCCACCGAGACCCAGTACTTC	CASSQATETQYF
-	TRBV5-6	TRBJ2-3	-	TGTGCCAGCACTCAGCACGCCACAGATACGCAGTATTTT	CASTQHATDTQYF
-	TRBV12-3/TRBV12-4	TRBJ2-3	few	TGTGCCAGCAGGAAATCTGAGACAGATACGCAGTATTTT	CASRKSETDTQYF
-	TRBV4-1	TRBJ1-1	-	TGCGCCAGCAGCCTAGACGGCTATAACACTGAAGCTTTCTTT	CASSLDGYNTEAFF
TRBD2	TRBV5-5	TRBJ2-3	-	TGTGCCAGCAGCCTCTTCGCTAGCGGGACGATAGATACGCAGTATTTT	CASSLFASGTIDTQYF
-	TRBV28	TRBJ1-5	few	TGTGCCAGCAGTGATTTAGGGACAAGAAATCAGCCCCAGCATTTT	CASSDLGTRNQPQHF
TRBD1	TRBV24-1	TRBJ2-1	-	TGTGCCACCGGGTCCCGGGACAGGTCCTACAATGAGCAGTTCTTC	CATGSRDRSYNEQFF
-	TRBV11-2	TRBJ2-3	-	TGTGCCAGCAGCCGGGTTTGGACTGGCACAGATACGCAGTATTTT	CASSRVWTGTDTQYF
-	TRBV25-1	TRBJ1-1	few	TGTGCCAGCAGTGTCGGAGCGAACACTGAAGCTTTCTTT	CASSVGANTEAFF
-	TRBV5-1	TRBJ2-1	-	TGCGCCAGCACGCCGGTGGCGTTCTCCTACAATGAGCAGTTCTTC	CASTPVAFSYNEQFF
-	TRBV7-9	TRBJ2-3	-	TGTGCCAGCAGCTTAGCGCTTGGTGGAGCTACGCAGTATTTT	CASSLALGGATQYF
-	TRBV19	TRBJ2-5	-	TGTGCCAGTAGGCGGAACCAAGAGACCCAGTACTTC	CASRRNQETQYF
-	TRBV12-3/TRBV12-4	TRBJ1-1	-	TGTGCCACGCTCCCGAACACTGAAGCTTTCTTT	CATLPNTEAFF
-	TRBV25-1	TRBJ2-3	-	TGTGCCAGCAGTACCGCGGGGAGAAGCACAGATACGCAGTATTTT	CASSTAGRSTDTQYF
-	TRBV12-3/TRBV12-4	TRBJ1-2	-	TGTGCCAGCAGTCCAAGCATACAGGGAGTCGGTGGCTACACCTTC	CASSPSIQGVGGYTF
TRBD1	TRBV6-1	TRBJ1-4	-	TGTGCCAGCAGTGGATCCGGGACAGGGCTCGAAAAACTGTTTTTT	CASSGSGTGLEKLFF
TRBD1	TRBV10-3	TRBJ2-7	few	TGTGCCATCAGCGTACAGGGGACCTTCTACGAGCAGTACTTC	CAISVQGTFYEQYF
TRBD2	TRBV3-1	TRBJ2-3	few	TGTGCCAGCAGCGAAGGGACTAGCAGGGGTCGGTATACGCAGTATTTT	CASSEGTSRGRYTQYF
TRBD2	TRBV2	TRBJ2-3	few	TGTGCCTGTGGGCGGGGGAGCACAGATACGCAGTATTTT	CACGRGSTDTQYF